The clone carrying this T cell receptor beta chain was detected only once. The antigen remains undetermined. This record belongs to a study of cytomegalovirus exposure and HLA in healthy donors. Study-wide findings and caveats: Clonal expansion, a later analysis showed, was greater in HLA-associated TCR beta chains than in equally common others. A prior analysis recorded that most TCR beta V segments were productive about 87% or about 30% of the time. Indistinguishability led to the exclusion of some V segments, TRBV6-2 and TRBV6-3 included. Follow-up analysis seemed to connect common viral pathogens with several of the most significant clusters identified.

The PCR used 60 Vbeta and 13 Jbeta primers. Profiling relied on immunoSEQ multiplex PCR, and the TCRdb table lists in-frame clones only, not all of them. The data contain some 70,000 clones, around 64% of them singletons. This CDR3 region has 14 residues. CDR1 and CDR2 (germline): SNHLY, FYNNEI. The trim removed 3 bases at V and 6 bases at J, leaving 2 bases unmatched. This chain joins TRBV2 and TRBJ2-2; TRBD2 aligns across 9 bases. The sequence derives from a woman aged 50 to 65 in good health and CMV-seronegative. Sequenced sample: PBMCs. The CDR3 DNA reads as TGTGCCAGCAGTGATGTAGCGGGAGCCGGGGAGCTGTTTTTT. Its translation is CASSDVAGAGELFF.